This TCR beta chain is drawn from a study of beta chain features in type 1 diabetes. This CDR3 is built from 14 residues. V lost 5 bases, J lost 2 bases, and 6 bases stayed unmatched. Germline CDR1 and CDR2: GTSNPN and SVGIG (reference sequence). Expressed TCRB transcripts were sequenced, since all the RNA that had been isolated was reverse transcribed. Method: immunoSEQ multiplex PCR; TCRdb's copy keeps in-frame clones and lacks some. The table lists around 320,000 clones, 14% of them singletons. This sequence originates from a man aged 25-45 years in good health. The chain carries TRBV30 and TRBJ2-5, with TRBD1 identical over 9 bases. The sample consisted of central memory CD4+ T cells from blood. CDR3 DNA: TGTGCCTGGGCTAATGACAGGGGGCAAGAGACCCAGTACTTC. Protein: CAWANDRGQETQYF.